This is a list of T cell receptor beta chains from one sample in a study of T cell repertoires in cytomegalovirus infection. Using its own MiXCR run on the reads, TCRdb lists one record per CDR3 protein. Of around 800,000 distinct CDR3 sequences listed, approximately 32% were seen once; the top ten hold 9.5% to 15%. What these receptors recognize is not known. This specimen consisted of cultured CD8+ T cells from PBMCs, obtained from culture after CMV antigen stimulation. Receptors were obtained from a human donor in good health (CMV status not recorded). Some clones in this sample may be carry-over from other donors' samples. CDR3s include the opening cysteine and the closing phenylalanine or tryptophan. The D gene is left open where the match is weak. For some rows the clone size is stated as once, few or many, or as a class when expanded; others skip it.

clone_size | j_call | v_call | d_call | cdr3_aa | cdr3_nt
many | TRBJ1-2 | TRBV7-9 | NA | CASSPGIEIYGYTF | TGTGCCAGCAGCCCCGGGATAGAAATCTATGGCTACACCTTC
few | TRBJ2-2 | TRBV4-1 | NA | CASSQGTGTNTGELFF | TGCGCCAGCAGCCAAGGAACCGGGACAAACACCGGGGAGCTGTTTTTT
NA | TRBJ1-6 | TRBV20-1 | NA | CSGTVWNSPLHF | TGCAGTGGTACGGTATGGAATTCACCCCTCCACTTT
NA | TRBJ2-1 | TRBV24-1 | TRBD2 | CATSDPTSGGYNEQFF | TGTGCCACCAGTGACCCGACTAGCGGGGGCTACAATGAGCAGTTCTTC
many | TRBJ2-3 | TRBV7-2 | TRBD2 | CASSFSGGAGDTQYF | TGTGCCAGCAGTTTTAGCGGGGGGGCAGGAGATACGCAGTATTTT
NA | TRBJ2-1 | TRBV7-8 | NA | CASSFEKIYNEQFF | TGTGCCAGCAGCTTTGAGAAAATATACAATGAGCAGTTCTTC
NA | TRBJ2-5 | TRBV4-3 | TRBD1 | CASSQVGQGHQETQYF | TGCGCCAGCAGCCAAGTGGGACAGGGGCACCAAGAGACCCAGTACTTC
NA | TRBJ2-5 | TRBV29-1 | NA | CSVEGWTAAGKYQETQYF | TGCAGCGTTGAGGGGTGGACAGCTGCGGGAAAATACCAAGAGACCCAGTACTTC
NA | TRBJ2-7 | TRBV5-3 | NA | CASSSFRDTTYEQYF | TGTGCCAGCAGCTCGTTCCGGGACACGACCTACGAGCAGTACTTC
many | TRBJ2-5 | TRBV5-4 | NA | CASSPGGETQYF | TGTGCCAGCAGCCCCGGTGGGGAGACCCAGTACTTC
NA | TRBJ2-2 | TRBV4-1 | TRBD2 | CASSQSPSGEYTGELFF | TGCGCCAGCAGCCAATCGCCTAGCGGTGAATACACCGGGGAGCTGTTTTTT
many | TRBJ2-3 | TRBV7-2 | TRBD2 | CASSLRRGGDTQYF | TGTGCCAGCAGCTTAAGGCGGGGGGGGGATACGCAGTATTTT
few | TRBJ2-2 | TRBV7-2 | TRBD1 | CASSRTGGGGELFF | TGTGCCAGCAGCCGGACAGGGGGCGGCGGGGAGCTGTTTTTT
NA | TRBJ1-2 | TRBV4-3 | TRBD1 | CASTSSRGPNYGYTF | TGCGCCAGCACCTCCAGCAGGGGGCCTAACTATGGCTACACCTTC
NA | TRBJ2-5 | TRBV6-5 | NA | CASTWLETQYF | TGTGCCAGCACCTGGTTGGAGACCCAGTACTTC
few | TRBJ1-1 | TRBV11-2 | NA | CASSLDTQFQAFF | TGTGCCAGCAGCTTAGATACCCAGTTTCAAGCTTTCTTT
few | TRBJ2-7 | TRBV6-5 | TRBD2 | CASSYTSGLNYEQYF | TGTGCCAGCAGTTATACTAGCGGGCTGAACTACGAGCAGTACTTC
NA | TRBJ1-2 | TRBV7-9 | NA | CASSLEDGLNYGYTF | TGTGCCAGCAGCTTAGAGGATGGCTTGAACTATGGCTACACCTTC
few | TRBJ1-2 | TRBV7-8 | TRBD1 | CASSWGQGSSYGYTF | TGTGCCAGCAGTTGGGGACAGGGTTCTAGCTATGGCTACACCTTC
many | TRBJ1-2 | TRBV27 | NA | CASSTGPPYGYTF | TGTGCCAGCAGCACGGGACCCCCCTATGGCTACACCTTC
NA | TRBJ2-5 | TRBV28 | TRBD1 | CASSDGQGNIETQYF | TGTGCCAGCAGCGATGGACAGGGGAATATAGAGACCCAGTACTTC
few | TRBJ1-2 | TRBV7-9 | NA | CASSPSDPARGNYGYTF | TGTGCCAGCAGCCCCTCTGACCCGGCTAGGGGAAACTATGGCTACACCTTC